The present T cell receptor (beta chain) was sequenced within a study of T cells in localized non-small cell lung cancer. Study observations and caveats: When the top 100 tumor clones were examined, a median 57 of them also appeared in the adjacent lung, which was paired and uninvolved.

In regard to this clone: Its antigen remains unknown.

Clones were sequenced by immunoSEQ multiplex PCR, and TCRdb holds only the in-frame ones, with some missing. Here the sample spans 32,000 or so clones, under 90% being singletons. Sequencing was performed on peripheral blood, taken before any cancer treatment. The TCR originated in a man aged 40 to 70 with stage I lung adenocarcinoma.

The CDR3 sequence is CASSIDSSNTEAFF. DNA of the CDR3: TGTGCCAGTAGTATTGACAGTTCGAACACTGAAGCTTTCTTT. The genes are TRBV19 and TRBJ1-1, with a possible D match to TRBD1 (5 bases). The germline CDR1 and CDR2 sequences are LNHDA and SQIVND (reference sequence). V gave up 3 bases and J gave up 1 base, with 9 bases separating them. The CDR3 covers 14 residues.